Below are 12 T cell receptor beta chains sequenced from a single sample in a study of blood T cells in healthy people across ages. With a J-beta primer mix and a sample-barcoded 5' primer, a second PCR ran roughly 7 to 11 cycles. TCRdb reanalysed the 5' RACE reads using MiXCR and keeps one entry per CDR3 protein. Of around 1.5 million distinct CDR3 sequences listed, 45% to 70% were seen once; the top ten hold 6.5% to 8.5%. The specimen sequenced was blood. Source of these receptors: a man in his late teens or twenties in good health.

The chain employs TRBV5-1 and TRBJ2-1, with a possible D match to TRBD2 (6 bases). V lost 4 bases, J lost 6 bases, and 14 bases lay in between. The germline V gene has CDR1 SGHRS and CDR2 YFSETQ. The CDR3 is 14 residues long. The CDR3 DNA reads TGCGCCAGCAGCATCCAGCGGGCATTCAATGAGCAGTTCTTC. Translating gives CASSIQRAFNEQFF.

The J gene is TRBJ2-3, the V gene TRBV20-1; TRBD2 matches at 10 bases. Trimming cost V 0 bases and J 0 bases; bases outside gene matches: 6. The CDR3 is 17 residues long. Germline values: CDR1 DFQATT, CDR2 SNEGSKA (reference sequence). The CDR3 loop is CSARDLSGGTSTDTQYF. The CDR3 DNA is TGCAGTGCTAGAGATCTTAGCGGGGGGACGAGCACAGATACGCAGTATTTT.

The chain couples TRBV4-1 to TRBJ2-2; tentative D call: TRBD1 (5 bases). Germline-derived CDR1 and CDR2 are MGHRA and YSYEKL. The V and J ends lost 0 bases and 3 bases respectively, with 11 bases between them. The CDR3 spans 16 residues. The CDR3 here is CASSQDFRADTGELFF. The CDR3 DNA is TGCGCCAGCAGCCAAGATTTCAGGGCTGACACCGGGGAGCTGTTTTTT.

This sequence joins TRBV12-3 or TRBV12-4 and TRBJ2-1, with D unresolved. V lost 6 bases and J 2 bases, leaving 14 bases between the germline ends. This CDR3 has 15 residues. CDR3: CASRYQSWAYNEQFF. The CDR3 region has the DNA TGTGCCAGCAGATACCAGTCATGGGCCTACAATGAGCAGTTCTTC.

This clonotype was recorded a few times. The J gene is TRBJ2-1, the V gene TRBV4-1; tentatively, D is TRBD2 (6 bases). The CDR3 length is 16 residues. V was cut by 2 bases and J by 0 bases, with 11 bases left in between. The germline V gene has CDR1 MGHRA and CDR2 YSYEKL. CDR3 bases: TGCGCCAGCAGCCAACGGAGCGGGTCCTCCTACAATGAGCAGTTCTTC. It is translated as CASSQRSGSSYNEQFF.

V and J are TRBV10-3 and TRBJ2-7, with 10 bases matching TRBD1. Germline CDR1 is ENHRY and CDR2 is SYGVKD. The CDR3 sequence is 14 residues long. J lost 7 bases, V lost 6 bases, and 9 bases had no gene match. This CDR3 is CAIRGTGESREQYF. Here the CDR3 DNA reads TGTGCCATCAGGGGGACAGGGGAGTCGAGGGAGCAGTACTTC.

Worth noting for this clonotype: The junction shows a germline mismatch at one end, possibly a read error. The chain's CDR3 is CASSLATAYEQYF. The CDR3 region has the DNA TGCGCCAGCAGCTTGGCGACAGCCTACGAGCAGTACTTC. The genes are TRBV7-2 and TRBJ2-7; possible D gene TRBD1, 5 bases. This CDR3 spans 13 amino acids. The germline V gene encodes CDR1 SGHTA and CDR2 FQGNSA.

The chain couples TRBV6-6 to TRBJ2-7; D is undetermined. The V end was cut by 4 bases, the J end by 0 bases, with 7 bases between. CDR3 size: 13 residues. CDR1 is MNHNY and CDR2 is SVGAGI in the germline V gene (reference sequence). CDR3 DNA sequence: TGTGCCAGCAGTTCCATTAGCTCCTACGAGCAGTACTTC. Encoded protein: CASSSISSYEQYF.

The gene calls are TRBV3-1 and TRBJ2-7, with D hard to call. The length of the CDR3 is 17 residues. In germline, CDR1 is LGHDT, CDR2 YNNKEL (reference sequence). Trimming stripped 4 bases from V and 3 bases from J, with 22 bases between. CDR3 loop: CASSPWVSPSNFYEQYF. In DNA form, the CDR3 reads TGTGCCAGCAGCCCCTGGGTAAGCCCGTCGAATTTCTACGAGCAGTACTTC.

This clonotype was counted a few times. This chain uses TRBV5-5 with TRBJ1-6; D not resolved. V lost 1 base and J 4 bases, leaving 9 bases between the germline ends. The CDR3 is 15 residues long. Germline lookup yields CDR1 SGHKS and CDR2 YYEKEE (reference sequence). CDR3 nucleotides: TGTGCCAGCAGCTTGCGGTCAGCTTATAATTCACCCCTCCACTTT. Translated: CASSLRSAYNSPLHF.

A note on this clonotype: One end of the junction does not line up with germline, which may come from a read error. V usage is TRBV12-3 or TRBV12-4 and J usage is TRBJ2-1; 12 positions agree with TRBD2. The CDR3 consists of 17 residues. CDR3 in DNA: TGTGCCAGCAGTTTTCTCCTAGCGGGGGGGCACTACAATAAGCAGTTCTTC. It is translated as CASSFLLAGGHYNKQFF.

There are a few counts of this clonotype. The chain combines TRBV12-3 or TRBV12-4 with TRBJ2-3; perhaps TRBD2 as D (5 bases). Trimming pared 2 bases from V and 4 bases from J, leaving 13 bases between. The CDR3 is 15 amino acids. CDR3 in amino acids: CASSLPGFLADTQYF. The CDR3 DNA is TGTGCCAGCAGTTTACCGGGGTTTCTCGCAGATACGCAGTATTTT.